One and the same sample provided the 28 T cell receptor beta chains below, sequenced in a study of blood T cell repertoires in COVID-19. Some clones are missing from TCRdb's copy, which holds only in-frame ones; the method was immunoSEQ multiplex PCR. Of about 200,000 clones in the sample, 75% to 90% were seen once. The sample taken for sequencing was PBMCs or T cells enriched from blood (not recorded which). The receptor source for this set is a woman between 25 and 40 years old who had been exposed to COVID-19.

The chain recombines TRBV11-3 with TRBJ2-1; D ambiguous. Germline V lookup: CDR1 SGHNT, CDR2 YENEEA. This CDR3 has 14 residues. V was trimmed by 3 bases and J by 6 bases, leaving 12 bases between them. CDR3 loop: CASSLYSVGNEQFF. Here the CDR3 DNA reads TGTGCCAGCAGCTTGTACTCGGTCGGCAATGAGCAGTTCTTC.

This clone was recorded only once. The gene calls are TRBV18 and TRBJ1-2; D is unclear. V was shortened by 0 bases and J by 0 bases, with 14 bases between the two germline ends. CDR1 and CDR2 (germline): KGHSH, LQKENI. The CDR3 consists of 17 residues. The CDR3 bases are TGTGCCAGCTCACCACCGTGGGCAGATTCAGCTAACTATGGCTACACCTTC. Translated: CASSPPWADSANYGYTF.

V usage is TRBV24-1 and J usage is TRBJ1-1; TRBD1 aligns across 10 bases. This CDR3 comprises 13 residues. V shed 5 bases and J 12 bases; nucleotides not matched to a gene: 8. CDR1 is KGHDR and CDR2 is SFDVKD in the germline V gene. CDR3 sequence: CATSGERTGGTFF. The CDR3 DNA is TGTGCCACCAGTGGCGAACGGACAGGGGGAACTTTCTTT.

The rearrangement joins TRBV4-2 to TRBJ1-3; D is uncertain. Germline CDR1 and CDR2: LGHNA and YNFKEQ. The V end was cut by 3 bases, the J end by 8 bases, with 23 bases between. The CDR3 is made up of 17 amino acids. CDR3 amino acids: CASSQFPRGKPGDTIYF. CDR3 coding DNA: TGTGCCAGCAGCCAGTTTCCCAGAGGCAAACCCGGAGACACCATATATTTT.

This clone was observed a few times. The V call is TRBV2, the J call TRBJ1-6; weak D call: TRBD1 (5 bases). The CDR3 sequence is 18 residues long. Germline CDR1 and CDR2: SNHLY and FYNNEI. V gave up 2 bases and J gave up 2 bases, with 16 bases separating them. The CDR3 DNA reads TGTGCCAGCAGTGAAATTGGGGCAGTGGGTCCCTATAATTCACCCCTCCACTTT. It codes for CASSEIGAVGPYNSPLHF.

This sequence joins TRBV5-4 and TRBJ2-1, with TRBD2 matching 12 bases. Trimming cost V 4 bases and J 15 bases; bases outside gene matches: 11. CDR3 length equals 14 residues. CDR1 is SGHNT, CDR2 YYREEE, per germline (reference sequence). The CDR3 sequence: CASSAETSGGPLFF. The CDR3 coding sequence is TGTGCCAGCAGCGCGGAAACTAGCGGGGGGCCCCTGTTCTTC.

This rearrangement joins TRBV5-1 to TRBJ2-3; D is possibly TRBD1 (6 bases). The ends were cut back, 5 bases at V and 8 bases at J, with 15 bases in the middle. This CDR3 comprises 13 residues. CDR1 is SGHRS, CDR2 YFSETQ, per germline. CDR3 amino acids: CASSPTGMGTQYF. For the CDR3, the DNA is TGCGCCAGCAGTCCTACAGGGATGGGTACGCAGTATTTT.

The chain combines TRBV11-3 with TRBJ2-7; the match to TRBD1 covers 8 bases. Germline V lookup: CDR1 SGHNT, CDR2 YENEEA. The CDR3 has 14 residues. Germline trimming cut 2 bases from V and 6 bases from J; bases unmatched to any gene: 6. The CDR3 bases are TGTGCCAGCAGCTTAAGGGGACAGGAGGTCGAGCAGTACTTC. Translation: CASSLRGQEVEQYF.

The DNA of the CDR3 is TGTGCCAGCAGTTTACACAGGGTACTCGAGCAGTACTTC. Encoded protein: CASSLHRVLEQYF. The gene calls are TRBV28 and TRBJ2-7; tentative D call: TRBD1 (6 bases). Germline assignment: CDR1 MDHEN and CDR2 SYDVKM. This CDR3 has 13 amino acids. The V end lost 2 bases, the J end lost 6 bases, and 11 bases lay between the germline ends.

J is TRBJ2-1 and V is TRBV14; possible D gene TRBD1, 6 bases. The CDR3 has 13 amino acids. V dropped 4 bases and J dropped 4 bases, with 8 bases sitting between them. Germline V gene sequence: CDR1 SGHDN, CDR2 FVKESK. The DNA of the CDR3 is TGTGCCAGCAGCCTCGGACAGTACAATGAGCAGTTCTTC. This codes for CASSLGQYNEQFF.

This clone was seen once. The rearrangement links TRBV19 to TRBJ1-1; D possibly corresponds to TRBD1 (6 bases). Trimming took 4 bases from V and 8 from J, leaving 20 bases between them. CDR1 LNHDA and CDR2 SQIVND come from the germline V gene (reference sequence). CDR3 length equals 15 residues. The CDR3 loop is CASSKGTIRFEEAFF. The CDR3 DNA is TGTGCCAGTAGTAAGGGGACAATAAGGTTCGAGGAAGCTTTCTTT.

The V and J genes are TRBV5-1 and TRBJ1-2; 7 bases fit TRBD1. The CDR3 loop spans 14 amino acids. Unmatched junction bases numbered 7, after V lost 4 bases and J lost 4 bases. Looked up from germline, CDR1 is SGHRS and CDR2 is YFSETQ. This CDR3 is CASSPDRVGYGYTF. CDR3 DNA sequence: TGCGCCAGCAGCCCCGACAGGGTGGGCTATGGCTACACCTTC.

V usage is TRBV7-2 and J usage is TRBJ2-7, with 7 nucleotides matching TRBD1. The CDR3 has 15 residues. Germline V gene data show CDR1 as SGHTA and CDR2 as FQGNSA. Trimming cost V 1 base and J 3 bases; bases outside gene matches: 6. CDR3 nucleotide sequence: TGTGCCAGCAGCTTAGACAAGGGACAGTTCTACGAGCAGTACTTC. Its protein is CASSLDKGQFYEQYF.

Notes on this clone: Other DNA sequences in this sample translate to the same CDR3. The chain has TRBV30 and TRBJ2-7; possible D gene TRBD2, 5 bases. V gave up 0 bases and J gave up 3 bases, with 6 bases separating them. The CDR3 consists of 12 residues. Germline CDR1 GTSNPN, CDR2 SVGIG (reference sequence). This CDR3 reads CAWSVSGYEQYF. DNA of the CDR3: TGTGCCTGGAGTGTAAGCGGCTACGAGCAGTACTTC. The full variable domain, in which reference TRBV30 and TRBJ2-7 provide the parts outside the CDR3, is SQTIHQWPATLVQPVGSPLSLECTVEGTSNPNLYWYRQAAGRGLQLLFYSVGIGQISSEVPQNLSASRPQDRQFILSSKKLLLSDSGFYLCAWSVSGYEQYFGPGTRLTVT.

As concerns this clone: This sample includes further DNA sequences coding for the same CDR3. The V and J genes are TRBV5-1 and TRBJ1-1; D is perhaps TRBD1 (6 bases). Looked up from germline, CDR1 is SGHRS and CDR2 is YFSETQ. This CDR3 is built from 12 residues. Trimming shortened V by 5 bases and J by 3 bases, and 8 bases separated the two germline ends. The chain's CDR3 is CASRQGDTEAFF. As DNA, the CDR3 is TGCGCCAGCAGACAGGGAGACACTGAAGCTTTCTTT.

The chain employs TRBV5-1 and TRBJ1-1; D uncertain. CDR1 and CDR2 from the germline V gene are SGHRS and YFSETQ. This CDR3 contains 14 residues. With 0 bases removed from V and 4 bases from J, the gap between germline ends came to 10 bases. The CDR3 reads CASSLGAGSTEAFF. The CDR3 DNA follows: TGCGCCAGCAGCTTGGGTGCGGGGAGCACTGAAGCTTTCTTT.

Concerning this clone: The sample carries other DNA sequences with the same CDR3. V is TRBV27 and J is TRBJ2-7; 8 bases agree with TRBD1. The CDR3 is made up of 15 amino acids. Germline lookup yields CDR1 MNHEY and CDR2 SMNVEV (reference sequence). The trim removed 3 bases at V and 2 bases at J, leaving 6 bases unmatched. CDR3 loop: CASSFRQGPPYEQYF. The DNA for the CDR3 is TGTGCCAGCAGTTTCAGACAGGGGCCACCCTACGAGCAGTACTTC.

This clone was seen only a few times. The chain links TRBV5-8 to TRBJ1-5; D is perhaps TRBD1 (5 bases). The CDR3 length is 17 residues. Germline CDR1 SGHTS, CDR2 YDEGEE. Deletions cut 1 base from V and 0 bases from J, with 14 bases between. The CDR3, as DNA: TGTGCCAGCAGCTTGTTTACAGGCTCTTTTAGCAATCAGCCCCAGCATTTT. Amino acid sequence: CASSLFTGSFSNQPQHF.

The J gene is TRBJ2-5, the V gene TRBV9; D gene unclear. Trimming took 0 bases from V and 2 from J, leaving 11 bases between them. This CDR3 region has 15 residues. Germline CDR1 is SGDLS and CDR2 is YYNGEE. CDR3 residues: CASSVGEDWQETQYF. DNA of the CDR3: TGTGCCAGCAGCGTAGGAGAGGATTGGCAAGAGACCCAGTACTTC.

CDR3 DNA sequence: TGTGCCAGCAGCTTAGAGGCAGGCGCCTCTGGAAACACCATATATTTT. This codes for CASSLEAGASGNTIYF. The rearrangement uses TRBV13 and TRBJ1-3; D is unresolved. The CDR3 is made up of 16 amino acids. Deletions cut 1 base from V and 0 bases from J, with 10 bases between. Germline lookup yields CDR1 PRHDT and CDR2 FYEKMQ (reference sequence).

This chain uses TRBV7-9 with TRBJ1-5; D is ambiguous. The length of the CDR3 is 12 residues. Germline V gene lookup returns CDR1 SEHNR and CDR2 FQNEAQ (reference sequence). V was shortened by 3 bases and J by 10 bases, with 10 bases between the two germline ends. The CDR3 DNA is TGTGCCAGCAGCTTGTTTCCCCAACCCCAGCATTTT. It yields the protein CASSLFPQPQHF.

The CDR3 DNA sequence: TGTGCCAGTAGTACAGGGGGATATGAGCAGTTCTTC. Translating gives CASSTGGYEQFF. This chain connects TRBV19 to TRBJ2-1, with 7 bases matching TRBD1. Losses at the gene ends were 4 bases for V and 8 bases for J; bases not matched to a gene: 2. The CDR3 spans 12 residues. Germline V gene lookup returns CDR1 LNHDA and CDR2 SQIVND (reference sequence). Variable domain in full (rest from reference TRBV19 and TRBJ2-1): DGGITQSPKYLFRKEGQNVTLSCEQNLNHDAMYWYRQDPGQGLRLIYYSQIVNDFQKGDIAEGYSVSREKKESFPLTVTSAQKNPTAFYLCASSTGGYEQFFGPGTRLTVL.

This sequence joins TRBV15 and TRBJ1-1, with no clear D. Trimming pared 0 bases from V and 0 bases from J, leaving 11 bases between. Germline CDR1 and CDR2: LNHNV and YYDKDF (reference sequence). The CDR3 consists of 16 residues. CDR3 loop: CATSRDLAEMNTEAFF. The DNA for the CDR3 is TGTGCCACCAGCAGAGATCTCGCAGAAATGAACACTGAAGCTTTCTTT.

The V call is TRBV21-1, the J call TRBJ2-7; the table assigns TRBD1, which was not confirmed against the DNA. TRBV21-1 is tagged as a pseudogene. CDR3 length: 14 residues. The CDR3 sequence is CASSKVRGSYEQYF. DNA of the CDR3: TGTGCCAGCAGCAAAGTCAGGGGCTCCTACGAGCAGTACTTC.

The rearrangement uses TRBV7-9 and TRBJ1-2; D not certain. Germline V gene lookup returns CDR1 SEHNR and CDR2 FQNEAQ (reference sequence). The germline V and J ends were trimmed by 5 bases and 6 bases, with 19 bases remaining between them. The CDR3 is 15 amino acids. The CDR3 region has the DNA TGTGCCAGCAGCCCCACAGCGGGGAACGGTGATGGCTACACCTTC. Translated: CASSPTAGNGDGYTF.

The chain uses TRBV5-5 and TRBJ2-1; D might be TRBD1 (6 bases). V lost 0 bases and J lost 4, with 11 bases in between. Germline assignment: CDR1 SGHKS and CDR2 YYEKEE (reference sequence). The CDR3 totals 15 residues. This CDR3 is CASSLGRGDYNEQFF. The CDR3 DNA sequence: TGTGCCAGCAGCTTGGGCAGGGGCGATTACAATGAGCAGTTCTTC.

This clone showed up just once. This rearrangement joins TRBV10-3 to TRBJ2-5, with a tentative D call TRBD2 (6 bases). The germline CDR1 and CDR2 sequences are ENHRY and SYGVKD. This CDR3 is 12 amino acids long. The ends were cut back, 3 bases at V and 8 bases at J, with 10 bases in the middle. CDR3 sequence reads: CAISDVGGTQYF. CDR3 nucleotide sequence: TGTGCCATCAGTGACGTGGGGGGAACCCAGTACTTC.

This clone was counted a few times. The chain employs TRBV4-1 and TRBJ2-1, with 12 bases matching TRBD2. V trimming: 1 base; J trimming: 9 bases; junction bases outside the gene matches: 7. Germline V gives CDR1 MGHRA, CDR2 YSYEKL. This CDR3 region has 16 residues. In nucleotides, the CDR3 is TGCGCCAGCAGCCAAGCTAGCGGGGGGGCCCACGCTGAGCAGTTCTTC. Translation: CASSQASGGAHAEQFF.